These 31 T cell receptor beta chains share one sample of origin, sequenced in a study of blood T cell repertoires in COVID-19. Sequenced by immunoSEQ multiplex PCR; TCRdb stores in-frame clones only, minus some. The sample has about 300,000 clones; 80% to 90% are singletons. Source material: peripheral blood. The receptors were sampled from a man aged 18 to 29 who had recovered from COVID-19.

J is TRBJ2-3 and V is TRBV9; 8 bases fit TRBD1. Germline values: CDR1 SGDLS, CDR2 YYNGEE. The CDR3 sequence is 16 residues long. Unmatched junction bases numbered 8, after V lost 4 bases and J lost 1 base. Here the CDR3 DNA reads TGTGCCAGCAGCCCGGGTTCGGGACAGGGCACAGATACGCAGTATTTT. This translates into CASSPGSGQGTDTQYF.

The rearrangement joins TRBV3-1 (or the pseudogene TRBV3-2) to TRBJ2-5; D unclear. Per the germline V gene, CDR1 is LGHDT and CDR2 is YNNKEL (reference sequence). V was shortened by 4 bases and J by 3 bases, with 6 bases between the two germline ends. This CDR3 is built from 12 residues. The CDR3 loop is CASSRLEETQYF. CDR3 bases: TGTGCCAGCAGCCGACTGGAAGAGACCCAGTACTTC.

This clone was observed a handful of times. The J gene is TRBJ2-3, the V gene TRBV2, with D maybe TRBD1 (6 bases). Trimming removed 8 bases from V and 10 bases from J, with 19 bases in between. Germline V gene data show CDR1 as SNHLY and CDR2 as FYNNEI. The CDR3 is 13 residues long. Written as DNA, the CDR3 is TGTGCCAGCGCCCGGGACAAACCCGAATCGCAGTATTTT. Amino acid sequence: CASARDKPESQYF. Filled out from reference TRBV2 and TRBJ2-3, the complete variable domain reads EPEVTQTPSHQVTQMGQEVILRCVPISNHLYFYWYRQILGQKVEFLVSFYNNEISEKSEIFDDQFSVERPDGSNFTLKIRSTKLEDSAMYFCASARDKPESQYFGPGTRLTVL.

The rearrangement links TRBV19 to TRBJ2-2; maybe TRBD2 (6 bases). Germline V gene data show CDR1 as LNHDA and CDR2 as SQIVND (reference sequence). V lost 6 bases and J 0 bases, leaving 23 bases between the germline ends. The CDR3 contains 19 residues. The CDR3 bases are TGTGCCAGTAGATCACTCTGGCTAGCGCATCCTACGAACACCGGGGAGCTGTTTTTT. This translates into CASRSLWLAHPTNTGELFF.

V is TRBV5-1 and J is TRBJ2-5, with 9 bases aligning to TRBD1. The V and J ends lost 0 bases and 0 bases, in that order; junction bases with no gene match: 0. CDR1 is SGHRS, CDR2 YFSETQ, per germline. This CDR3 has 15 amino acids. CDR3 DNA: TGCGCCAGCAGCTTGGGGGACAGGGACCAAGAGACCCAGTACTTC. This gives the protein CASSLGDRDQETQYF.

V usage is TRBV15 and J usage is TRBJ2-2; TRBD1 aligns across 7 bases. V lost 5 bases and J lost 3; bases outside the gene matches: 9. CDR1 LNHNV and CDR2 YYDKDF come from the germline V gene (reference sequence). CDR3 length: 16 residues. CDR3 coding DNA: TGTGCCACCAGCTCCGAAGGAACAGGGGACACCGGGGAGCTGTTTTTT. Its protein is CATSSEGTGDTGELFF. The full variable domain, its missing parts supplied by reference TRBV15 and TRBJ2-2, is DAMVIQNPRYQVTQFGKPVTLSCSQTLNHNVMYWYQQKSSQAPKLLFHYYDKDFNNEADTPDNFQSRRPNTSFCFLDIRSPGLGDTAMYLCATSSEGTGDTGELFFGEGSRLTVL.

This chain connects TRBV7-9 to TRBJ2-3; D remains ambiguous. The CDR3 consists of 14 residues. V was shortened by 4 bases and J by 6 bases, with 14 bases between the two germline ends. CDR1 and CDR2 (germline): SEHNR, FQNEAQ (reference sequence). As DNA, the CDR3 is TGTGCCAGCAGCTCAGCGAGCCTCGGGGATACGCAGTATTTT. Amino acid sequence: CASSSASLGDTQYF.

This chain uses TRBV7-2 with TRBJ2-5, with 8 nucleotides matching TRBD2. The germline V gene encodes CDR1 SGHTA and CDR2 FQGNSA. The CDR3 consists of 15 residues. The V and J ends lost 4 bases and 5 bases, in that order; junction bases with no gene match: 9. The chain's CDR3 is CASSYRASGWETQYF. CDR3 DNA sequence: TGTGCCAGCAGCTATCGTGCTAGCGGGTGGGAGACCCAGTACTTC.

The chain couples TRBV7-3 to TRBJ2-1, with 12 positions matching TRBD2. Germline CDR1 reads SGHTA; CDR2 reads FQGTGA. The CDR3 sequence is 14 residues long. J was trimmed by 10 bases and V by 5 bases; bases with no gene match: 6. The CDR3 DNA sequence: TGTGCCAGCAGCCCTGGACTAGCGGGGACGGAGCAGTTCTTC. Protein product: CASSPGLAGTEQFF.

The genes are TRBV7-2 and TRBJ1-5, with 7 bases fitting TRBD1. The CDR3 consists of 15 residues. The V and J ends lost 4 bases and 1 base, in that order; junction bases with no gene match: 4. In germline, CDR1 is SGHTA, CDR2 FQGNSA. CDR3 in DNA: TGTGCCAGCAGCTCTCCACAGGGGAGCAATCAGCCCCAGCATTTT. This encodes CASSSPQGSNQPQHF. The full variable domain, in which reference TRBV7-2 and TRBJ1-5 provide the parts outside the CDR3, is GAGVSQSPSNKVTEKGKDVELRCDPISGHTALYWYRQSLGQGLEFLIYFQGNSAPDKSGLPSDRFSAERTGGSVSTLTIQRTQQEDSAVYLCASSSPQGSNQPQHFGDGTRLSIL.

The chain employs TRBV7-9 and TRBJ1-2; D is unclear. The V end was cut by 4 bases, the J end by 2 bases, with 8 bases between. The CDR3 contains 13 residues. CDR1 and CDR2 from the germline V gene are SEHNR and FQNEAQ (reference sequence). The CDR3: CASSSPPNYGYTF. Here the CDR3 DNA reads TGTGCCAGCAGCTCCCCCCCAAACTATGGCTACACCTTC.

This chain uses TRBV9 with TRBJ1-2; 7 nucleotides agree with TRBD1. CDR3 size: 16 residues. J gave up 0 bases and V 0 bases, and 5 bases lay outside the gene matches. Germline lookup yields CDR1 SGDLS and CDR2 YYNGEE. CDR3 nucleotides: TGTGCCAGCAGCGTAGAGGGGGCGACAGCTAACTATGGCTACACCTTC. Encoded protein: CASSVEGATANYGYTF.

CDR3 DNA: TGTGCCAGCAGTCCTGAGCGGAGCACAGATACGCAGTATTTT. Translation gives CASSPERSTDTQYF. The V call is TRBV2, the J call TRBJ2-3, with D possibly matching TRBD2 (5 bases). The CDR3 totals 14 residues. CDR1 and CDR2 from the germline V gene are SNHLY and FYNNEI. V shed 5 bases and J shed 0 bases, with 9 bases lying between them.

V and J are TRBV4-2 and TRBJ2-3, with no clear D. Germline CDR1 is LGHNA and CDR2 is YNFKEQ. The V end lost 0 bases, the J end lost 5 bases, and 9 bases lay between the germline ends. This CDR3 spans 14 amino acids. This CDR3 reads CASSQEVRGDTQYF. The CDR3 coding sequence is TGTGCCAGCAGCCAAGAAGTGCGCGGAGATACGCAGTATTTT.

Only a few counts were recorded for this clone. V is TRBV19 and J is TRBJ1-2; TRBD1 might be the D (6 bases). CDR1 and CDR2 from the germline V gene are LNHDA and SQIVND (reference sequence). V gave up 6 bases and J gave up 0 bases, with 17 bases separating them. The CDR3 has 16 residues. As DNA, the CDR3 is TGTGCCAGTAGCCCCCGGGCAGGGGCTGCTAACTATGGCTACACCTTC. This translates into CASSPRAGAANYGYTF.

The chain employs TRBV19 and TRBJ2-3, with D perhaps TRBD2 (6 bases). The CDR3 totals 12 residues. Germline V CDR1 and CDR2: LNHDA, SQIVND (reference sequence). V lost 5 bases and J lost 5, with 8 bases in between. CDR3 nucleotides: TGTGCCAGTAGTTCGACTAGAGATACGCAGTATTTT. Its translation: CASSSTRDTQYF. Full variable domain (missing parts from reference TRBV19 and TRBJ2-3): DGGITQSPKYLFRKEGQNVTLSCEQNLNHDAMYWYRQDPGQGLRLIYYSQIVNDFQKGDIAEGYSVSREKKESFPLTVTSAQKNPTAFYLCASSSTRDTQYFGPGTRLTVL.

The J gene is TRBJ2-3, the V gene TRBV29-1, with 7 bases aligning to TRBD2. The CDR3 has 14 amino acids. Germline lookup yields CDR1 SQVTM and CDR2 ANQGSEA. J gave up 3 bases and V 3 bases, and 6 bases lay outside the gene matches. The CDR3 protein is CSVDAGVGTDTQYF. The CDR3 DNA reads TGCAGCGTTGACGCGGGAGTTGGGACAGATACGCAGTATTTT.

The gene calls are TRBV15 and TRBJ1-4; D remains ambiguous. Trimming left V 0 bases short and J 4 bases short, with 12 bases between. The CDR3 consists of 16 residues. Germline V gives CDR1 LNHNV, CDR2 YYDKDF (reference sequence). The CDR3 here is CATSRDLPRFNEKLFF. The CDR3 nucleotides are TGTGCCACCAGCAGAGATCTCCCCAGGTTTAATGAAAAACTGTTTTTT. The complete variable domain, with remaining parts taken from reference TRBV15 and TRBJ1-4, reads DAMVIQNPRYQVTQFGKPVTLSCSQTLNHNVMYWYQQKSSQAPKLLFHYYDKDFNNEADTPDNFQSRRPNTSFCFLDIRSPGLGDTAMYLCATSRDLPRFNEKLFFGSGTQLSVL.

The V gene is TRBV7-6, the J gene TRBJ2-1; 12 nucleotides match TRBD1. Germline assignment: CDR1 SGHVS and CDR2 FNYEAQ. V was clipped by 5 bases and J by 8 bases; unmatched bases: 7. This CDR3 region has 15 residues. CDR3 in DNA: TGTGCCAGCAGCGCCCGGGACAGGGGGCTCTATGAGCAGTTCTTC. This sequence encodes CASSARDRGLYEQFF.

The CDR3 DNA sequence: TGCGCCAGCAGCTCCCGGGACACAGATACGCAGTATTTT. Translated, it gives CASSSRDTDTQYF. The chain combines TRBV5-1 with TRBJ2-3; possibly TRBD2 for D (5 bases). The germline V gene has CDR1 SGHRS and CDR2 YFSETQ. The V end was cut by 3 bases, the J end by 2 bases, with 7 bases between. CDR3 length: 13 amino acids.

The J gene is TRBJ2-1, the V gene TRBV7-3, with 12 bases that match TRBD1. V lost 0 bases and J lost 2; bases outside the gene matches: 2. Germline V gives CDR1 SGHTA, CDR2 FQGTGA. The CDR3 contains 17 residues. Here the CDR3 reads CASSLTGTGGTYNEQFF. In DNA, the CDR3 is TGTGCCAGCAGCTTAACGGGGACAGGGGGCACCTACAATGAGCAGTTCTTC.

This chain uses TRBV19 with TRBJ2-1; maybe TRBD1 (6 bases). There are 15 residues in the CDR3. Trimming took off 3 bases at V and 4 bases at J, with 13 bases between the two ends. Germline V lookup: CDR1 LNHDA, CDR2 SQIVND (reference sequence). The CDR3 reads CASSIWGQGYNEQFF. The CDR3 nucleotides read TGTGCCAGTAGTATTTGGGGGCAGGGTTACAATGAGCAGTTCTTC.

The V and J genes are TRBV19 and TRBJ2-3; 15 nucleotides agree with TRBD2. In germline, CDR1 is LNHDA, CDR2 SQIVND (reference sequence). CDR3 length: 19 residues. V shed 4 bases and J 1 base; nucleotides not matched to a gene: 9. In nucleotides, the CDR3 is TGTGCCAGTAGTACCCAAGGACTAGCGGGGGGGCCAGGCACAGATACGCAGTATTTT. Amino acids: CASSTQGLAGGPGTDTQYF. The full variable domain, rest sourced from reference TRBV19 and TRBJ2-3, is DGGITQSPKYLFRKEGQNVTLSCEQNLNHDAMYWYRQDPGQGLRLIYYSQIVNDFQKGDIAEGYSVSREKKESFPLTVTSAQKNPTAFYLCASSTQGLAGGPGTDTQYFGPGTRLTVL.

The chain uses TRBV9 and TRBJ1-1; no reliable D call. The CDR3 spans 14 residues. V lost 0 bases, J lost 0 bases, and 6 bases lay in between. Per the germline V gene, CDR1 is SGDLS and CDR2 is YYNGEE. The chain's CDR3 is CASSVGLMNTEAFF. The CDR3 DNA reads TGTGCCAGCAGCGTAGGGCTCATGAACACTGAAGCTTTCTTT.

The V call is TRBV7-2, the J call TRBJ1-1; TRBD1 might be the D (6 bases). V lost 5 bases and J lost 1, with 11 bases in between. The CDR3 sequence is 14 residues long. CDR1 and CDR2 (germline): SGHTA, FQGNSA. CDR3 protein: CASSPQQGNTEAFF. In DNA, the CDR3 is TGTGCCAGCAGCCCCCAACAGGGGAACACTGAAGCTTTCTTT.

The rearrangement uses TRBV7-9 and TRBJ1-4, with D hard to call. CDR3 size: 15 residues. The germline V gene has CDR1 SEHNR and CDR2 FQNEAQ (reference sequence). The ends were cut back, 2 bases at V and 6 bases at J, with 13 bases in the middle. CDR3 sequence (DNA): TGTGCCAGCAGCTTAATTTTAGACTTGGATGAAAAACTGTTTTTT. This codes for CASSLILDLDEKLFF.

The chain is built from TRBV5-4 and TRBJ1-1; D not resolved. CDR1 is SGHNT and CDR2 is YYREEE in the germline V gene (reference sequence). The CDR3 length is 13 residues. The ends were cut back, 2 bases at V and 1 base at J, with 6 bases in the middle. CDR3 nucleotides: TGTGCCAGCAGCTTCATAGAGAACACTGAAGCTTTCTTT. Amino acids: CASSFIENTEAFF.

V is TRBV5-4 and J is TRBJ2-7, with D tentatively TRBD2 (6 bases). Germline CDR1 and CDR2: SGHNT and YYREEE (reference sequence). There are 15 residues in the CDR3. V was pared by 0 bases and J by 1 base, with 11 bases between. CDR3 DNA: TGTGCCAGCAGCTTGGGGGTAGCGGAGTCCTACGAGCAGTACTTC. Translating gives CASSLGVAESYEQYF.

The V call is TRBV19, the J call TRBJ1-4, with D uncertain. V shed 7 bases and J shed 4 bases, with 10 bases lying between them. The V gene's germline CDR1 is LNHDA and CDR2 SQIVND (reference sequence). CDR3 length equals 13 residues. For the CDR3, the DNA is TGTGCCAGTAATGGGCAGATTAATGAAAAACTGTTTTTT. Translating gives CASNGQINEKLFF.

The chain joins TRBV14 to TRBJ2-1; D is unclear. Germline V gives CDR1 SGHDN, CDR2 FVKESK. V dropped 1 base and J dropped 9 bases, with 7 bases sitting between them. There are 12 residues in the CDR3. CDR3 sequence reads: CASSQGPGEQFF. CDR3 DNA sequence: TGTGCCAGCAGCCAAGGCCCGGGTGAGCAGTTCTTC.

The gene calls are TRBV6-2 or TRBV6-3 and TRBJ2-2; 10 bases fit TRBD2. The CDR3 extends over 15 amino acids. Germline CDR1 reads MNHEY; CDR2 reads SVGEGT. With V trimmed by 4 bases and J by 4 bases, 3 bases remained unmatched. CDR3 DNA: TGTGCCAGCAGTTTCCTAGCGGGAGCCACCGGGGAGCTGTTTTTT. Protein product: CASSFLAGATGELFF.